These 29 T cell receptor beta chains were sequenced from one sample in a study of blood T cell repertoires in COVID-19. Data came from immunoSEQ multiplex PCR; TCRdb stores just in-frame clones and leaves some out. The sample yields 150,000 to 200,000 clones, around 89% seen once. Sequencing input: PBMCs or T cells enriched from blood (not recorded which). These receptor sequences come from a woman between 18 and 29 years old who had recovered from COVID-19.

The V gene is TRBV3-1 (or the pseudogene TRBV3-2), the J gene TRBJ1-1; TRBD1 matches 8 bases. Germline CDR1 is LGHDT and CDR2 is YNNKEL (reference sequence). The CDR3 runs 15 residues. J was trimmed by 1 base and V by 4 bases; bases with no gene match: 5. CDR3 loop: CASSPQGVRNTEAFF. The CDR3 coding sequence is TGTGCCAGCAGCCCACAGGGGGTTAGGAACACTGAAGCTTTCTTT.

V and J are TRBV19 and TRBJ2-4; D is ambiguous. V was cut by 4 bases and J by 1 base, with 11 bases left in between. This CDR3 comprises 15 residues. CDR1 and CDR2 (germline): LNHDA, SQIVND (reference sequence). CDR3 in amino acids: CASSTTTWAKNIQYF. Written as DNA, the CDR3 is TGTGCCAGTAGTACGACGACTTGGGCCAAAAACATTCAGTACTTC. The complete variable domain, with remaining parts taken from reference TRBV19 and TRBJ2-4, reads DGGITQSPKYLFRKEGQNVTLSCEQNLNHDAMYWYRQDPGQGLRLIYYSQIVNDFQKGDIAEGYSVSREKKESFPLTVTSAQKNPTAFYLCASSTTTWAKNIQYFGAGTRLSVL.

The chain recombines TRBV28 with TRBJ2-3; TRBD2 might be the D (6 bases). The CDR3 length is 15 residues. Germline loops: CDR1 MDHEN, CDR2 SYDVKM. Trimming pared 5 bases from V and 0 bases from J, leaving 12 bases between. CDR3 residues: CASSPGGLSTDTQYF. The CDR3 nucleotides read TGTGCCAGCAGTCCCGGGGGTTTGAGCACAGATACGCAGTATTTT.

This sequence joins TRBV7-8 and TRBJ2-1, with 7 bases that match TRBD1. CDR3 length equals 18 residues. Germline loops: CDR1 SGHVS, CDR2 FQNEAQ. After removal of 3 bases from V and 4 bases from J, the junction contained 15 bases not matched to a gene. The CDR3 loop is CASSFSRPGQKFYNEQFF. CDR3 DNA: TGTGCCAGCAGCTTTAGTCGGCCGGGACAGAAATTTTACAATGAGCAGTTCTTC. The variable domain in full, completed from reference TRBV7-8 and TRBJ2-1, reads GAGVSQSPRYKVAKRGQDVALRCDPISGHVSLFWYQQALGQGPEFLTYFQNEAQLDKSGLPSDRFFAERPEGSVSTLKIQRTQQEDSAVYLCASSFSRPGQKFYNEQFFGPGTRLTVL.

Comments on this clone: A junction end diverges from the germline sequence, so it may reflect a read error. V is TRBV28 and J is TRBJ1-1, with D hard to call. CDR1 MDHEN and CDR2 SYDVKM come from the germline V gene. This CDR3 contains 12 residues. CDR3 in amino acids: CASSLGEDEPFF. CDR3 DNA: TGTGCCAGCAGTTTAGGTGAGGATGAACCTTTCTTT.

The J gene is TRBJ1-1, the V gene TRBV15; 10 bases are shared with TRBD1. The CDR3 is made up of 14 amino acids. From germline, CDR1 is LNHNV and CDR2 YYDKDF (reference sequence). Trimming removed 3 bases from V and 11 bases from J; junction bases left unmatched: 9. As DNA, the CDR3 is TGTGCCACCAGCAGTCCAGGGACAGGGGATACGGCTTTCTTT. Amino acids: CATSSPGTGDTAFF.

The chain employs TRBV28 and TRBJ2-1; 11 nucleotides align to TRBD2. J was trimmed by 3 bases and V by 7 bases; bases with no gene match: 5. Germline V gene sequence: CDR1 MDHEN, CDR2 SYDVKM. The CDR3 loop spans 15 amino acids. The CDR3 region is CASTTTSGIYNEQFF. The DNA of the CDR3 is TGTGCCAGCACGACGACTAGCGGGATCTACAATGAGCAGTTCTTC.

On this clone: A read error may account for a junction end that differs from germline. The rearrangement uses TRBV7-7 and TRBJ2-1, with 7 bases that match TRBD2. Per the germline V gene, CDR1 is SSHAT and CDR2 is FNYEAQ (reference sequence). The CDR3 length is 15 residues. The CDR3 region is CASSLSLGGSNEQFF. The CDR3 DNA follows: TGTGCTAGCAGCTTAAGTCTCGGCGGGAGTAATGAGCAGTTCTTC. The variable domain in full, completed from reference TRBV7-7 and TRBJ2-1, reads GAGVSQSPRYKVTKRGQDVTLRCDPISSHATLYWYQQALGQGPEFLTYFNYEAQPDKSGLPSDRFSAERPEGSISTLTIQRTEQRDSAMYRCASSLSLGGSNEQFFGPGTRLTVL.

The chain combines TRBV28 with TRBJ2-7, with 7 bases aligning to TRBD2. V trimming: 5 bases; J trimming: 3 bases; junction bases outside the gene matches: 10. This CDR3 contains 15 residues. Germline CDR1 MDHEN, CDR2 SYDVKM. The CDR3 region is CASSPWEGGRYEQYF. The CDR3 region has the DNA TGTGCCAGCAGTCCCTGGGAGGGAGGCCGCTACGAGCAGTACTTC.

This clone has a single count. Other DNA sequences of this sample code for an identical CDR3. The chain combines TRBV30 with TRBJ2-7; TRBD1 matches at 8 bases. Germline CDR1 GTSNPN, CDR2 SVGIG (reference sequence). The junction had 2 bases not matched to a gene; V was cut back by 0 bases and J by 4 bases. This CDR3 spans 13 amino acids. CDR3 sequence reads: CAWSVQGAYEQYF. The CDR3 DNA sequence: TGTGCCTGGAGTGTCCAGGGGGCGTACGAGCAGTACTTC.

The chain has TRBV4-1 and TRBJ2-1; tentative D call: TRBD1 (6 bases). Looked up from germline, CDR1 is MGHRA and CDR2 is YSYEKL. This CDR3 is built from 16 residues. V was clipped by 5 bases and J by 0 bases, with 14 bases between them. The CDR3 reads CASSSRRGSSYNEQFF. Here the CDR3 DNA reads TGCGCCAGCAGCTCGAGAAGGGGGAGCTCCTACAATGAGCAGTTCTTC.

The gene calls are TRBV5-4 and TRBJ2-3; D call uncertain. The CDR3 covers 11 residues. CDR1 and CDR2 (germline): SGHNT, YYREEE (reference sequence). Trimming took 4 bases from V and 2 from J, leaving 2 bases between them. Here the CDR3 DNA reads TGTGCCAGCAGCCACACAGATACGCAGTATTTT. This translates into CASSHTDTQYF.

The rearrangement uses TRBV5-1 and TRBJ1-2; the D is unclear. Between the trimmed V and J ends, which lost 4 bases and 4 bases, there was a span of 8 bases. This CDR3 spans 12 amino acids. CDR1 and CDR2 (germline): SGHRS, YFSETQ. The CDR3, as DNA: TGCGCCAGCAGCACGGAGACCTATGGCTACACCTTC. Amino acids: CASSTETYGYTF.

The chain links TRBV10-3 to TRBJ2-7; TRBD2 agrees at 10 bases. Trimming at V came to 4 bases and at J to 4 bases, leaving 4 bases not matched to a gene. The CDR3 is 14 residues long. The germline CDR1 and CDR2 sequences are ENHRY and SYGVKD. DNA of the CDR3: TGTGCCATCAGTGTTAGCGGGAGGACATACGAGCAGTACTTC. Encoded protein: CAISVSGRTYEQYF.

This clone was found a few times. The V gene is TRBV7-3, the J gene TRBJ2-2; 9 nucleotides agree with TRBD2. J lost 3 bases, V lost 8 bases, and 7 bases had no gene match. The CDR3 has 15 residues. Germline values: CDR1 SGHTA, CDR2 FQGTGA. The chain's CDR3 is CASGRAGGDTGELFF. The CDR3 DNA reads as TGTGCCAGCGGTCGAGCGGGAGGAGACACCGGGGAGCTGTTTTTT.

With respect to this clone: Other DNA sequences from this sample encode an identical CDR3 as well. The chain recombines TRBV28 with TRBJ1-5, with D possibly TRBD1 on 5 matching bases. CDR1 is MDHEN, CDR2 SYDVKM, per germline. V lost 2 bases to trimming and J lost 2 bases, with 7 bases between them. The CDR3 loop spans 14 amino acids. This CDR3 reads CASSLGGGNQPQHF. In DNA form, the CDR3 reads TGTGCCAGCAGTTTAGGGGGGGGCAATCAGCCCCAGCATTTT.

The V call is TRBV11-3, the J call TRBJ2-3; TRBD2 matches 12 bases. The germline V gene has CDR1 SGHNT and CDR2 YENEEA. J was trimmed by 1 base and V by 5 bases; bases with no gene match: 4. CDR3 size: 16 residues. Here the CDR3 reads CASSTRTSGGTDTQYF. The CDR3 DNA is TGTGCCAGCAGCACCCGGACTAGCGGGGGCACAGATACGCAGTATTTT. Full variable domain (outside the CDR3, taken from reference TRBV11-3 and TRBJ2-3): EAGVVQSPRYKIIEKKQPVAFWCNPISGHNTLYWYLQNLGQGPELLIRYENEEAVDDSQLPKDRFSAERLKGVDSTLKIQPAELGDSAVYLCASSTRTSGGTDTQYFGPGTRLTVL.

This clone was detected once. This chain uses TRBV4-3 with TRBJ2-1; TRBD1 is a possible D gene (5 bases). CDR1 is LGHNA and CDR2 is YSLEER in the germline V gene. The V gene lost 0 bases and the J gene lost 9 bases, with 9 bases spanning the gap. CDR3 length: 13 amino acids. CDR3 sequence (DNA): TGCGCCAGCAGCCAAGATTCAGGGTTTGAGCAGTTCTTC. Translating gives CASSQDSGFEQFF.

The chain has TRBV9 and TRBJ2-1; 8 positions match TRBD2. The V gene end was trimmed by 3 bases and the J gene end by 4 bases; junction bases not matched to a gene: 9. The CDR3 is 16 residues long. The V gene's germline CDR1 is SGDLS and CDR2 YYNGEE. The CDR3 is CASSGGLAGYYNEQFF. For the CDR3, the DNA is TGTGCCAGCAGCGGGGGCCTAGCGGGCTATTACAATGAGCAGTTCTTC.

The chain joins TRBV27 to TRBJ2-7; 8 bases are a match to TRBD1. The CDR3 runs to 17 residues. Germline V gene data show CDR1 as MNHEY and CDR2 as SMNVEV (reference sequence). V lost 0 bases, J lost 2 bases, and 9 bases stayed unmatched. CDR3 coding DNA: TGTGCCAGCAGTTTATCGCCCCCGGGACAGGTCGCCTACGAGCAGTACTTC. Its translation is CASSLSPPGQVAYEQYF.

The count of this clone is one. The V gene is TRBV27, the J gene TRBJ2-7, with 10 bases matching TRBD2. Germline CDR1 and CDR2: MNHEY and SMNVEV (reference sequence). The CDR3 extends over 16 amino acids. V shed 3 bases and J 4 bases; nucleotides not matched to a gene: 9. This CDR3 reads CASSFFGSSGGYEQYF. In DNA, the CDR3 is TGTGCCAGCAGTTTTTTCGGGTCTAGCGGGGGATACGAGCAGTACTTC.

The chain links TRBV4-3 to TRBJ2-7; no clear D. Germline values: CDR1 LGHNA, CDR2 YSLEER. The V end lost 0 bases, the J end lost 2 bases, and 14 bases lay between the germline ends. The length of the CDR3 is 16 residues. CDR3 protein: CASSQESSMVTYEQYF. The CDR3 DNA is TGCGCCAGCAGCCAAGAGAGTAGCATGGTCACCTACGAGCAGTACTTC.

The V and J genes are TRBV18 and TRBJ2-2; D unresolved. Trimming stripped 0 bases from V and 1 base from J, with 9 bases between. Per the germline V gene, CDR1 is KGHSH and CDR2 is LQKENI. The CDR3 is 16 amino acids. The CDR3 DNA is TGTGCCAGCTCACCACCGACTCTCTGGAACACCGGGGAGCTGTTTTTT. It translates to CASSPPTLWNTGELFF.

V is TRBV11-3 and J is TRBJ2-1, with 8 positions matching TRBD2. V was pared by 5 bases and J by 2 bases, with 5 bases of the junction left unmatched. The germline CDR1 and CDR2 sequences are SGHNT and YENEEA. The CDR3 length is 15 residues. CDR3 in amino acids: CASSKTSGAYNEQFF. For the CDR3, the DNA is TGTGCCAGCAGCAAAACTAGCGGAGCCTACAATGAGCAGTTCTTC. Together with reference TRBV11-3 and TRBJ2-1, the CDR3 gives the full variable domain: EAGVVQSPRYKIIEKKQPVAFWCNPISGHNTLYWYLQNLGQGPELLIRYENEEAVDDSQLPKDRFSAERLKGVDSTLKIQPAELGDSAVYLCASSKTSGAYNEQFFGPGTRLTVL.

This chain connects TRBV7-9 to TRBJ2-3, with D possibly TRBD1 on 6 matching bases. Germline CDR1 SEHNR, CDR2 FQNEAQ (reference sequence). This CDR3 is 16 amino acids long. The ends were cut back, 5 bases at V and 4 bases at J, with 19 bases in the middle. The CDR3 protein is CASSRGGPGRADTQYF. CDR3 sequence (DNA): TGTGCCAGCAGCCGTGGGGGCCCAGGGCGCGCAGATACGCAGTATTTT.

The V and J genes are TRBV14 and TRBJ2-7; 10 nucleotides line up with TRBD2. CDR1 and CDR2 from the germline V gene are SGHDN and FVKESK. Trimming at V came to 2 bases and at J to 3 bases, leaving 1 base not matched to a gene. The CDR3 contains 14 residues. CDR3 loop: CASSQWTSGYEQYF. DNA for the CDR3: TGTGCCAGCAGCCAATGGACTAGCGGCTACGAGCAGTACTTC. The full variable domain, rest sourced from reference TRBV14 and TRBJ2-7, is EAGVTQFPSHSVIEKGQTVTLRCDPISGHDNLYWYRRVMGKEIKFLLHFVKESKQDESGMPNNRFLAERTGGTYSTLKVQPAELEDSGVYFCASSQWTSGYEQYFGPGTRLTVT.

The chain couples TRBV11-2 to TRBJ2-3; no reliable D call. The CDR3 loop spans 12 amino acids. V dropped 2 bases and J dropped 5 bases, with 5 bases sitting between them. Germline lookup yields CDR1 SGHAT and CDR2 FQNNGV. The CDR3 region is CASSLTLDTQYF. CDR3 coding DNA: TGTGCCAGCAGCTTAACATTAGATACGCAGTATTTT.

This chain uses TRBV18 with TRBJ1-2; 8 bases map to TRBD1. Germline assignment: CDR1 KGHSH and CDR2 LQKENI. The CDR3 contains 17 residues. The trim removed 3 bases at V and 3 bases at J, leaving 12 bases unmatched. CDR3 nucleotide sequence: TGTGCCAGCTCACCGGACAGGGAAGCCGCTCCGGACTATGGCTACACCTTC. Translation gives CASSPDREAAPDYGYTF.

CDR3 residues: CSVEVLGGPTDTQYF. The CDR3 coding sequence is TGCAGCGTTGAAGTTTTGGGGGGGCCCACAGATACGCAGTATTTT. The chain carries TRBV29-1 and TRBJ2-3, with TRBD2 as a possible D gene (7 bases). The CDR3 loop spans 15 amino acids. Trimming pared 1 base from V and 2 bases from J, leaving 13 bases between. The germline V gene encodes CDR1 SQVTM and CDR2 ANQGSEA.